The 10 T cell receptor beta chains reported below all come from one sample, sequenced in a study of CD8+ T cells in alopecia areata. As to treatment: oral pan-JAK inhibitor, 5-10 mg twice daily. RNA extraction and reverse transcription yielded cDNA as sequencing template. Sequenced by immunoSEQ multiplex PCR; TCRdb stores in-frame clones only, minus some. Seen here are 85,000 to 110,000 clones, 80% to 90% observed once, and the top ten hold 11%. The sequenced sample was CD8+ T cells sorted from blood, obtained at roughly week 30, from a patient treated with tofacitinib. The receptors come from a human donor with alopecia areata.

The CDR3 here is CASSQARGGGDTQYF. CDR3 coding DNA: TGTGCCAGCAGCCAGGCACGGGGGGGAGGGGATACGCAGTATTTT. The V gene is TRBV4-2, the J gene TRBJ2-3; 8 bases line up with TRBD2. CDR1 is LGHNA, CDR2 YNFKEQ, per germline. The CDR3 consists of 15 residues. After removal of 3 bases from V and 6 bases from J, the junction contained 8 bases not matched to a gene.

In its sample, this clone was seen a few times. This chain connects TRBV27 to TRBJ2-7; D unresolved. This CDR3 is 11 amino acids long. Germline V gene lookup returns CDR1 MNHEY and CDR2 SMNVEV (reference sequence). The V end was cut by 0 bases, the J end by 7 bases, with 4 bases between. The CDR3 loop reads CASSLSGEQYF. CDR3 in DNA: TGTGCCAGCAGTTTATCGGGAGAGCAGTACTTC.

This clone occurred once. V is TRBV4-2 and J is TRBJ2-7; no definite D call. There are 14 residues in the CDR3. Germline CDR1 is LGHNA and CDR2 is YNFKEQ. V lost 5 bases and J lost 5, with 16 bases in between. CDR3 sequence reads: CASSLSTFPDEQYF. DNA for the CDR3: TGTGCCAGCAGCTTGAGTACATTTCCCGACGAGCAGTACTTC.

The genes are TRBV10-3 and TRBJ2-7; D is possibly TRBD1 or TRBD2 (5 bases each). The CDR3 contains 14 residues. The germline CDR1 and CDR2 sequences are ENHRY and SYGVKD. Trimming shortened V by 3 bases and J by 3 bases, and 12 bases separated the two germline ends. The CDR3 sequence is CAISDGRDLYEQYF. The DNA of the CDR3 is TGTGCCATCAGTGACGGCAGGGACCTCTACGAGCAGTACTTC.

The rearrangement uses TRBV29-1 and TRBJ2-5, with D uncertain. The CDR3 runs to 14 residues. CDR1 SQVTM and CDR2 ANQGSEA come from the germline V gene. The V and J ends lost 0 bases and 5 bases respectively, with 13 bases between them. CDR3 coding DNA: TGCAGCGTTGAAGAAAGTGAGACGTTGGAGACCCAGTACTTC. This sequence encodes CSVEESETLETQYF.

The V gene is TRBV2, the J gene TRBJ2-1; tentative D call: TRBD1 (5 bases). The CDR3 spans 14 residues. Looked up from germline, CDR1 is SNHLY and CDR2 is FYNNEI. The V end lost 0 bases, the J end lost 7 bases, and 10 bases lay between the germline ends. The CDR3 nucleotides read TGTGCCAGCAGTGAAGCGCAGGGTTGGAATGAGCAGTTCTTC. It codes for CASSEAQGWNEQFF.

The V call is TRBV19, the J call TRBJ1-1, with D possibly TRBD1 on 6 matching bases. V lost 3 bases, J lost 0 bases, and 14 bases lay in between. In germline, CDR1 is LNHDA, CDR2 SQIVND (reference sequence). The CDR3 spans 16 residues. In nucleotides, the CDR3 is TGTGCCAGTAGTATTCCGAGGGGGTACATGAACACTGAAGCTTTCTTT. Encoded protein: CASSIPRGYMNTEAFF.

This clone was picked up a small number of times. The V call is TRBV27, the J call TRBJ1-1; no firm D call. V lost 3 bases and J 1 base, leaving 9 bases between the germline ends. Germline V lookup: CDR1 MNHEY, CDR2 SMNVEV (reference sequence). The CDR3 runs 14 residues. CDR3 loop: CASSLIQGNTEAFF. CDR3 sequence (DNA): TGTGCCAGCAGTTTGATACAAGGGAACACTGAAGCTTTCTTT.

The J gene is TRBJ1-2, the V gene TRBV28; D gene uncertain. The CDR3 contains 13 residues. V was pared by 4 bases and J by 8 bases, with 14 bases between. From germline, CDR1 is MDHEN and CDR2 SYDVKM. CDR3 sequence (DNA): TGTGCCAGCAGTTCCACTGTCGTGGCGGGCTACACCTTC. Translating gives CASSSTVVAGYTF.

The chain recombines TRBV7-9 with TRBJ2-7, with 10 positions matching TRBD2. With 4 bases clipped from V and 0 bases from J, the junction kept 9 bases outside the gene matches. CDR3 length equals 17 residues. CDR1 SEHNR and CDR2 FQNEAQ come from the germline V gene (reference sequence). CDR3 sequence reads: CASSSEVAGGLSYEQYF. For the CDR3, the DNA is TGTGCCAGCAGCTCGGAAGTAGCGGGGGGCCTCTCCTACGAGCAGTACTTC.